These 16 T cell receptor beta chains came from one sample sequenced in a study of blood T cell repertoires in COVID-19 (dated by TCRdb to about 2020). Library method: the immunoSEQ multiplex PCR assay. TCRdb mirrors the immuneACCESS table, restricted to in-frame sequences. Some clones are absent from its copies; in checked studies, under half trace to an unresolved V gene, and the reason for the others is unknown. The sample table lists over 5,500 clones, more than 75% of them with a count of one. Roughly 6.5% of the sample rests with the top ten. The sample taken for sequencing was peripheral blood. The source is a human donor in a cohort sampled during active COVID-19.

The CDR3 is CASSSSGESYEQYF. The CDR3 region has the DNA TGTGCCAGCAGCTCCTCGGGGGAGTCCTACGAGCAGTACTTC. The chain combines TRBV7-2 with TRBJ2-7; maybe TRBD2 (6 bases). Germline V lookup: CDR1 SGHTA, CDR2 FQGNSA. The CDR3 is 14 residues long. The V end lost 4 bases, the J end lost 1 base, and 11 bases lay between the germline ends.

This clone was found a few times. This sequence joins TRBV19 and TRBJ1-6, with D uncertain. From germline, CDR1 is LNHDA and CDR2 SQIVND (reference sequence). The V and J ends lost 6 bases and 6 bases respectively, with 6 bases between them. The CDR3 spans 12 residues. The CDR3 sequence: CASSHINSPLHF. In nucleotides, the CDR3 is TGTGCCAGTAGCCACATTAATTCACCCCTCCACTTT.

The chain couples TRBV5-4 to TRBJ2-7, with 7 bases identical to TRBD2. V lost 0 bases to trimming and J lost 1 base; unmatched junction nucleotides: 4. CDR1 is SGHNT and CDR2 is YYREEE in the germline V gene (reference sequence). This CDR3 spans 15 amino acids. The CDR3 loop is CASSLVLGGSYEQYF. CDR3 nucleotide sequence: TGTGCCAGCAGCTTGGTGCTGGGAGGGTCCTACGAGCAGTACTTC.

This chain joins TRBV5-4 and TRBJ1-1; 7 nucleotides line up with TRBD1. This CDR3 spans 14 amino acids. From germline, CDR1 is SGHNT and CDR2 YYREEE (reference sequence). Trimming took 2 bases from V and 7 from J; bases not matched to a gene: 8. The CDR3 nucleotides read TGTGCCAGCAGCTTCGAGGGGGCTATCGGTGAAGCTTTCTTT. Amino acid sequence: CASSFEGAIGEAFF.

The sample holds a few counts of this clone. The chain combines TRBV12-3 or TRBV12-4 with TRBJ2-4; D perhaps matches TRBD2 (5 bases). V lost 8 bases and J lost 2, with 7 bases in between. This CDR3 has 12 residues. CDR3 region: CASRTSKNIQYF. The CDR3 DNA sequence: TGTGCCAGCCGGACTTCCAAAAACATTCAGTACTTC.

The CDR3 reads CASSLLWTTGLAGGVDEQFF. CDR3 coding DNA: TGTGCCAGCAGTTTACTCTGGACGACAGGACTAGCGGGAGGGGTCGATGAGCAGTTCTTC. The chain uses TRBV27 and TRBJ2-1, with 15 bases that match TRBD2. There are 20 residues in the CDR3. Germline CDR1 and CDR2: MNHEY and SMNVEV (reference sequence). V lost 2 bases and J lost 8; bases outside the gene matches: 16.

This clone was seen a few times. This chain connects TRBV15 to TRBJ2-3, with D tentatively TRBD2 (6 bases). V lost 5 bases, J lost 3 bases, and 18 bases lay in between. CDR1 LNHNV and CDR2 YYDKDF come from the germline V gene (reference sequence). The CDR3 sequence is 16 residues long. Here the CDR3 reads CATSSPGRTGTDTQYF. The CDR3 DNA follows: TGTGCCACCAGCTCCCCTGGGAGGACGGGTACAGATACGCAGTATTTT.

This rearrangement joins TRBV5-6 to TRBJ2-3; TRBD2 matches at 8 bases. The ends lost 4 bases at V and 3 bases at J; junction bases unmatched: 10. Germline V gene lookup returns CDR1 SGHDT and CDR2 YYEEEE. CDR3 length: 16 amino acids. The CDR3 region has the DNA TGTGCCAGCAGCGATCCGGGACTAGAGCTTACAGATACGCAGTATTTT. Protein: CASSDPGLELTDTQYF.

CDR3 DNA sequence: TGTGCCAGCAGCTCCGCCCCCGGAGAGACCCAGTACTTC. This codes for CASSSAPGETQYF. The V call is TRBV7-6, the J call TRBJ2-5; D not certain. This CDR3 comprises 13 residues. V was pared by 4 bases and J by 4 bases, with 10 bases between. Germline V gene sequence: CDR1 SGHVS, CDR2 FNYEAQ.

This CDR3 is CASRLGGPNEKLFF. The CDR3 DNA sequence: TGTGCCAGCAGGCTCGGGGGACCTAATGAAAAACTGTTTTTT. The rearrangement links TRBV5-5 to TRBJ1-4; possible D gene TRBD1, 5 bases. V dropped 5 bases and J dropped 3 bases, with 11 bases sitting between them. The germline CDR1 and CDR2 sequences are SGHKS and YYEKEE (reference sequence). The CDR3 covers 14 residues. The full variable domain, rest sourced from reference TRBV5-5 and TRBJ1-4, is DAGVTQSPTHLIKTRGQQVTLRCSPISGHKSVSWYQQVLGQGPQFIFQYYEKEERGRGNFPDRFSARQFPNYSSELNVNALLLGDSALYLCASRLGGPNEKLFFGSGTQLSVL.

The chain has TRBV7-8 and TRBJ2-7; TRBD1 aligns across 7 bases. V lost 4 bases and J lost 3; bases outside the gene matches: 6. From germline, CDR1 is SGHVS and CDR2 FQNEAQ. The CDR3 spans 14 residues. CDR3 sequence reads: CASSYGQDLYEQYF. Here the CDR3 DNA reads TGTGCCAGCAGCTACGGACAGGACCTCTACGAGCAGTACTTC.

J is TRBJ2-3 and V is TRBV4-1; 10 bases are shared with TRBD1. From germline, CDR1 is MGHRA and CDR2 YSYEKL. Unmatched junction bases numbered 11, after V lost 6 bases and J lost 8 bases. The CDR3 runs to 15 residues. CDR3 region: CASRPPRDRGPTQYF. The CDR3 DNA sequence: TGCGCCAGCAGACCACCTCGGGACAGGGGTCCTACGCAGTATTTT.

The V gene is TRBV6-2 or TRBV6-3, the J gene TRBJ2-1; TRBD2 matches 14 bases. The CDR3 sequence is 15 residues long. Germline CDR1 MNHEY, CDR2 SVGEGT. V shed 6 bases and J 12 bases; nucleotides not matched to a gene: 10. The CDR3, as DNA: TGTGCCAGCAGCTCAATCGGACTAGCGGGAGGTTCGCAGTTCTTC. Residues: CASSSIGLAGGSQFF.

As DNA, the CDR3 is TGTGCCAGCAGCCAACGGGAAACTGGGGCCAACGTCCTGACTTTC. Translating gives CASSQRETGANVLTF. V gene TRBV3-1 (or the pseudogene TRBV3-2) combines with J gene TRBJ2-6; D perhaps matches TRBD2 (5 bases). From germline, CDR1 is LGHDT and CDR2 YNNKEL (reference sequence). The CDR3 runs to 15 residues. With 2 bases removed from V and 2 bases from J, the gap between germline ends came to 7 bases.

CDR3 sequence reads: CASSFRPGVNYEQYF. The CDR3 DNA sequence: TGTGCCAGCAGCTTCCGGCCAGGGGTTAACTACGAGCAGTACTTC. The chain employs TRBV7-8 and TRBJ2-7, with a weak D call TRBD1 (6 bases). Trimming took 3 bases from V and 3 from J, leaving 15 bases between them. The length of the CDR3 is 15 residues. Germline values: CDR1 SGHVS, CDR2 FQNEAQ. The full variable domain, rest sourced from reference TRBV7-8 and TRBJ2-7, is GAGVSQSPRYKVAKRGQDVALRCDPISGHVSLFWYQQALGQGPEFLTYFQNEAQLDKSGLPSDRFFAERPEGSVSTLKIQRTQQEDSAVYLCASSFRPGVNYEQYFGPGTRLTVT.

This clone was recorded only once. The rearrangement uses TRBV13 and TRBJ2-1; D ambiguous. The V end lost 3 bases, the J end lost 5 bases, and 14 bases lay between the germline ends. From germline, CDR1 is PRHDT and CDR2 FYEKMQ (reference sequence). This CDR3 has 15 residues. The CDR3 DNA reads TGTGCCAGCAGCTTGTGGCTAGAACGCCACAATGAGCAGTTCTTC. Its protein is CASSLWLERHNEQFF.